This TCR beta chain was captured in a study of human T cells and chemical hapten exposure (dated by TCRdb to about 2021). In terms of the full investigation: For sensitization, 2% DPC in acetone was applied to an approximately 2 cm by approximately 2 cm area of upper inner arm skin. Around 30 alopecia patients provided blood for TCR sequencing at one to four time points (pre-sensitization, 2, 6 and 24 weeks). Patch testing was done on the upper back using Finn chambers containing 0.01% DPC, and results were scored after 6 days according to International Contact Dermatitis Research Group standards. The mostly female patient cohort included alopecia areata with under or over 50% scalp involvement, alopecia totalis and alopecia universalis. Libraries were pooled for sequencing, and variation in per-sample TCR yields was attributed mainly to small differences in library volumes within the pool. Blood samples were taken from patients before sensitization (week 0) and then at 2, 6 and about 24 weeks after DPC sensitization. In alopecia patients, the study followed how the peripheral blood TCR repertoire changed in vivo over primary and secondary sensitization to diphenylcyclopropenone (DPC), a hapten. Throughout the study period of 20 to 25 weeks, patients also received therapeutic DPC doses to the scalp every week. Study-wide findings and limitations: Repeated subsampling changed both the strength of the expansion versus patch-test correlation and the threshold at which the correlation became significant. Significantly more large CDR3 similarity clusters were formed by expanded TCRs than by pre-sensitization or healthy control sets, consistent with antigen-driven responses. DPC sensitization did not change how many TCRs were above 1 in 1000 frequency, and no evidence was found of alterations in global repertoire structure. Because every patient had alopecia, a presumed autoimmune disease, the patients' immune response might differ from that of healthy individuals. The number of PT1 expanded TCRs positively correlated with patch test score, significant at thresholds 8, 16 and 32 but not 4.

Receptor amplification or capture employed RACE. Data came from a NextSeq 500. Library preparation attached unique molecular identifiers to individual cDNA molecules for quantitative, reproducible TCR counting. Both TCR alpha and TCR beta chains were sequenced from each blood RNA sample. For the original study's pipeline: A median of about 87,000 TCRs per sample was observed, with a range of about 23,224 to 690,600. The Decombinator software suite was used to annotate V, J and CDR3 in the TCR reads. Every sample was subsampled to the same number of TCRs (28,000) for the PS versus PT1 abundance plots. TCRs were defined as expanded if absent before sensitization and observed at least eight times at the 2-week time point. The public sequencing data were trimmed at Q25 with fastp and processed into clonotypes with MiXCR by TCRdb, which kept only in-frame beta chains. Rows merge per CDR3 protein into single entries with the most common DNA and genes. V and J calls and clone size were set by TCRdb, not the authors. The sample table holds around 340,000 distinct CDR3 sequences, of which 5.5% to 8% were seen once. Clones ranked in the top ten supply 7% to 10% of the sample.

Read against the paper, the sample's time point label means: patch test 1, 2 weeks after DPC sensitization. The treatment or condition tag for this specimen amounts to: therapeutic diphenylcyclopropenone sensitization with weekly scalp DPC. At each patch-test visit, blood was drawn before the patch test was applied. Patients were considered eligible if aged 18 to 70, diagnosed with alopecia and deemed suitable for DPC therapy, and patients were excluded if pregnant. Total RNA was extracted from unfractionated whole blood that had been collected in Tempus Blood RNA tubes. In this sample, this clonotype turned up a few times. It lacks a known antigen. Base qualities were left out, and no much larger clone turns up one base away. From the cysteine up to the phenylalanine, the CDR3 has a length of 15 residues. Only the CDR3 DNA is retained, 45 bases long and in frame from the first base. The germline V gene (reference sequence) provides CDR1 DFQATT and CDR2 SNEGSKA. Relative to germline, V is 1 base shorter and J is 2 bases shorter, with 12 bases between their ends.

The sample in question was whole blood, obtained in connection with sensitization to the hapten diphenylcyclopropenone (DPC). The sequence was obtained from a woman younger than 30 with alopecia areata. Some clones in this sample may be carry-over from other donors' samples. Recombination joined TRBV20-1 with TRBJ1-5; the best D guess is TRBD1, with 5 bases matching. The nucleotides read TGCAGTGCTAGAGGGGGGAGAGGTGGCAATCAGCCCCAGCATTTT. This is translated as CSARGGRGGNQPQHF.